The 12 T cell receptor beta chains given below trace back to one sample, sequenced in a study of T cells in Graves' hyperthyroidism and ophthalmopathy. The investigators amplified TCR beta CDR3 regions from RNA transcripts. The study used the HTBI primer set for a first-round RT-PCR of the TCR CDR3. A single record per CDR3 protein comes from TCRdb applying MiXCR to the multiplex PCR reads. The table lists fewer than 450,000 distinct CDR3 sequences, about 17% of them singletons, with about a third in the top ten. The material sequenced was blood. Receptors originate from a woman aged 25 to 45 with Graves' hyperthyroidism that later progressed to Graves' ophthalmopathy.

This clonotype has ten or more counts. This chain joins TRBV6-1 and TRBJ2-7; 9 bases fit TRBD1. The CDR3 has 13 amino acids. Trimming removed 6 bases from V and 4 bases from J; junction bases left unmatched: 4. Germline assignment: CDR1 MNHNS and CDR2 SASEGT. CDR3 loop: CASRGTGWYEQYF. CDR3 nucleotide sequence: TGTGCCAGCAGGGGGACAGGGTGGTACGAGCAGTACTTC.

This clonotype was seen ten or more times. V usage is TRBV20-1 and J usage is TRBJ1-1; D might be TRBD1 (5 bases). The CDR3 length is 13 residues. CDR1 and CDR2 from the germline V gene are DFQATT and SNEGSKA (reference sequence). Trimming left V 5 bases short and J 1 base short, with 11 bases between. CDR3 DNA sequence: TGCAGTGCTCGTTTCCAGGGGAACACTGAAGCTTTCTTT. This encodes CSARFQGNTEAFF.

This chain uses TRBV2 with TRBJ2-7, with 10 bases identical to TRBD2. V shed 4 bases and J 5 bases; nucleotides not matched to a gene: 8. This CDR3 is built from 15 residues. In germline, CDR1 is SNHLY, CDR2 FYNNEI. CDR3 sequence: CASSVRLAGDHEQYF. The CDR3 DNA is TGTGCCAGCAGTGTGCGTCTAGCGGGAGACCACGAGCAGTACTTC.

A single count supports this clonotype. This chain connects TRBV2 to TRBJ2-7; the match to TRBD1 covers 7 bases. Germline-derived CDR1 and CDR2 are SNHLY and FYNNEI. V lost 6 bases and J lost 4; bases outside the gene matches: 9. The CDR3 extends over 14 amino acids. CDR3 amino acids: CASSSVTGWYEQYF. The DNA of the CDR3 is TGTGCCAGCAGCAGCGTGACAGGGTGGTACGAGCAGTACTTC.

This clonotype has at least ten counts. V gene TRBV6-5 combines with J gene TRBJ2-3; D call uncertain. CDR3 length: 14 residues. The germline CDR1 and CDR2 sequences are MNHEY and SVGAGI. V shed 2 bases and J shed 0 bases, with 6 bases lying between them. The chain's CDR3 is CASSYDHSTDTQYF. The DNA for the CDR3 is TGTGCCAGCAGTTACGATCATAGCACAGATACGCAGTATTTT.

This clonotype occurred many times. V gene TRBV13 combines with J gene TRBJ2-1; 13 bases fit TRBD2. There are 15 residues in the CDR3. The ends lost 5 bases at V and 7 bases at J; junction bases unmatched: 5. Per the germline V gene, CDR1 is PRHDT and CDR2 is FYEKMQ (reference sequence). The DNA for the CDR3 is TGTGCCAGCAGCCCCATACTAGCGGGAGGGAATGAGCAGTTCTTC. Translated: CASSPILAGGNEQFF.

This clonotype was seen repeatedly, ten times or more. The CDR3 region is CASFPDRANLLNNSPLHF. As DNA, the CDR3 is TGTGCCAGCTTCCCCGACAGGGCGAACTTACTGAATAATTCACCCCTCCACTTT. The chain combines TRBV3-1 with TRBJ1-6, with 7 bases matching TRBD1. The CDR3 is 18 residues long. V lost 8 bases to trimming and J lost 5 bases; unmatched junction nucleotides: 18. Germline V lookup: CDR1 LGHDT, CDR2 YNNKEL (reference sequence).

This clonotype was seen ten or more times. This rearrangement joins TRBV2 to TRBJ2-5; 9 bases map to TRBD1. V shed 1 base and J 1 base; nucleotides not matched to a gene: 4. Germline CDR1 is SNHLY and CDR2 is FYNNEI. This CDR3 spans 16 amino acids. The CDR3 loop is CASSEGDREIQETQYF. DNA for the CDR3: TGTGCCAGCAGTGAAGGGGACAGGGAAATCCAAGAGACCCAGTACTTC.

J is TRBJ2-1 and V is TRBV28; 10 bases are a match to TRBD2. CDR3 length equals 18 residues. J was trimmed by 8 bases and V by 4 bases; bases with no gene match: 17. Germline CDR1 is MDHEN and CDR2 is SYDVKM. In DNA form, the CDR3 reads TGTGCCAGCAGTTCACCGTGGGCTAGCGGGAGCCATGGGGATGAGCAGTTCTTC. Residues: CASSSPWASGSHGDEQFF.

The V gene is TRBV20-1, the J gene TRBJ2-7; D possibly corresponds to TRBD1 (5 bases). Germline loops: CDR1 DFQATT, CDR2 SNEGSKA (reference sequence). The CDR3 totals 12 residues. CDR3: CSYGHKSYEQYF. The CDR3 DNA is TGCAGCTACGGACATAAAAGCTACGAGCAGTACTTC.

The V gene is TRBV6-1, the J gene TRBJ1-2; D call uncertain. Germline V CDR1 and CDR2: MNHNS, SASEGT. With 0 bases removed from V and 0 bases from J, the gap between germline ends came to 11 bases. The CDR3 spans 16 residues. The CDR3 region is CASSEAGWTANYGYTF. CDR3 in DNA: TGTGCCAGCAGTGAAGCGGGGTGGACGGCTAACTATGGCTACACCTTC.

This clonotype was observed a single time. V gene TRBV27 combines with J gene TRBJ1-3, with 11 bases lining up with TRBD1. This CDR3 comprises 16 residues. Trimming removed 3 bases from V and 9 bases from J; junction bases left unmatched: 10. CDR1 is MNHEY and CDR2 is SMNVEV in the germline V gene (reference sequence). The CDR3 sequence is CASSFSGTGGYGTIYF. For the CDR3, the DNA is TGTGCCAGCAGTTTCTCCGGGACAGGGGGGTACGGCACCATATATTTT.